This entry lists 24 T cell receptor beta chains sequenced from one sample in a study of cytomegalovirus exposure and HLA in healthy donors. PCR was performed using 60 Vbeta and 13 Jbeta primers. The method was immunoSEQ multiplex PCR; TCRdb's version includes in-frame clones alone and lacks a portion of them. The sample holds 150,000 to 200,000 clones; about 86% are singletons and the top ten take around 2%. The sequenced sample consisted of PBMCs. These receptors originate from a woman aged 18-29 years in good health and CMV-seropositive.

CDR3 nucleotides: TGTGCCAGCAATCCGCCGGGGGCCTACGAGCAGTACTTC. Protein sequence: CASNPPGAYEQYF. The chain couples TRBV28 to TRBJ2-7, with D tentatively TRBD2 (6 bases). This CDR3 spans 13 amino acids. Germline V gene sequence: CDR1 MDHEN, CDR2 SYDVKM. V gave up 7 bases and J gave up 2 bases, with 12 bases separating them.

The V and J genes are TRBV5-1 and TRBJ2-1, with a possible D match to TRBD2 (5 bases). This CDR3 comprises 13 residues. V lost 2 bases, J lost 4 bases, and 7 bases lay in between. The germline CDR1 and CDR2 sequences are SGHRS and YFSETQ. The CDR3 loop reads CASSLREYNEQFF. CDR3 sequence (DNA): TGCGCCAGCAGCTTAAGGGAGTACAATGAGCAGTTCTTC. The complete variable domain, with remaining parts taken from reference TRBV5-1 and TRBJ2-1, reads KAGVTQTPRYLIKTRGQQVTLSCSPISGHRSVSWYQQTPGQGLQFLFEYFSETQRNKGNFPGRFSGRQFSNSRSEMNVSTLELGDSALYLCASSLREYNEQFFGPGTRLTVL.

This rearrangement joins TRBV7-9 to TRBJ1-2; the match to TRBD1 covers 7 bases. This CDR3 spans 15 amino acids. The germline gives CDR1 SEHNR, CDR2 FQNEAQ (reference sequence). V lost 5 bases to trimming and J lost 3 bases; unmatched junction nucleotides: 9. CDR3 sequence: CASSPLQGSHYGYTF. The CDR3 DNA reads as TGTGCCAGCAGCCCCTTACAGGGGTCCCACTATGGCTACACCTTC.

V and J are TRBV19 and TRBJ2-5, with 8 bases aligning to TRBD1. With V trimmed by 3 bases and J by 1 base, 7 bases remained unmatched. Germline V lookup: CDR1 LNHDA, CDR2 SQIVND (reference sequence). The CDR3 totals 16 residues. CDR3 in DNA: TGTGCCAGTAGTATGAGGACAGGGTCGACCCAAGAGACCCAGTACTTC. Encoded protein: CASSMRTGSTQETQYF.

Worth noting for this clone: Distinct nucleotide sequences in the sample also encode this CDR3. The chain employs TRBV7-6 and TRBJ2-2; D is unresolved. The V end was cut by 4 bases, the J end by 5 bases, with 2 bases between. Germline V gives CDR1 SGHVS, CDR2 FNYEAQ. CDR3 length equals 11 residues. Here the CDR3 DNA reads TGTGCCAGCAGCTCTACCGGGGAGCTGTTTTTT. Protein product: CASSSTGELFF.

The chain combines TRBV5-4 with TRBJ1-1, with TRBD1 matching over 7 bases. The V and J ends lost 0 bases and 1 base, in that order; junction bases with no gene match: 3. This CDR3 is 15 amino acids long. From germline, CDR1 is SGHNT and CDR2 YYREEE (reference sequence). The CDR3 DNA is TGTGCCAGCAGCTTGGCAGGGGGTAGGAACACTGAAGCTTTCTTT. It yields the protein CASSLAGGRNTEAFF.

This clone was detected only once. The identical CDR3 is also encoded by other nucleotide sequences in the sample. This chain connects TRBV19 to TRBJ1-2; 7 bases agree with TRBD1. The CDR3 runs 14 residues. Germline V CDR1 and CDR2: LNHDA, SQIVND (reference sequence). V shed 6 bases and J 2 bases; nucleotides not matched to a gene: 6. CDR3 loop: CASRGQYTNYGYTF. The CDR3 region has the DNA TGTGCCAGTAGGGGACAGTATACGAACTATGGCTACACCTTC.

This clone is medium-sized (0.01 to 0.1%) in the sample. The gene calls are TRBV6-4 and TRBJ2-3, with unresolved D. In germline, CDR1 is MRHNA, CDR2 SNTAGT. The V end was cut by 4 bases, the J end by 4 bases, with 9 bases between. The CDR3 runs to 13 residues. CDR3 sequence: CASSAQESDTQYF. The CDR3 bases are TGTGCCAGCAGTGCCCAGGAATCAGATACGCAGTATTTT.

The chain is built from TRBV5-6 and TRBJ1-3; 7 bases map to TRBD1. Germline V gene data show CDR1 as SGHDT and CDR2 as YYEEEE. V dropped 4 bases and J dropped 4; count of bases not matched to a gene: 5. The CDR3 is made up of 14 amino acids. CDR3 protein: CASSATGAGNTIYF. The CDR3 DNA is TGTGCCAGCAGCGCAACAGGGGCGGGAAACACCATATATTTT.

The chain joins TRBV27 to TRBJ2-7, with a tentative D call TRBD1 (5 bases). Germline values: CDR1 MNHEY, CDR2 SMNVEV (reference sequence). Trimming stripped 6 bases from V and 7 bases from J, with 25 bases between. The CDR3 is 16 residues long. The CDR3 reads CASRPLDSPRVDEQYF. In nucleotides, the CDR3 is TGTGCCAGCAGACCTCTAGACAGCCCCCGAGTTGATGAGCAGTACTTC.

V usage is TRBV28 and J usage is TRBJ2-1; 9 bases match TRBD2. Germline CDR1 MDHEN, CDR2 SYDVKM. With V trimmed by 4 bases and J by 3 bases, 7 bases remained unmatched. The CDR3 sequence is 16 residues long. Here the CDR3 reads CASSSGTSSHYNEQFF. The CDR3 DNA sequence: TGTGCCAGCAGTTCCGGGACTAGCTCCCACTACAATGAGCAGTTCTTC.

The chain employs TRBV6-1 and TRBJ1-2; no reliable D call. The germline CDR1 and CDR2 sequences are MNHNS and SASEGT. Trimming took 6 bases from V and 1 from J, leaving 6 bases between them. The CDR3 extends over 12 amino acids. CDR3 DNA: TGTGCCAGCAGCCCTATTAACTATGGCTACACCTTC. Its protein product is CASSPINYGYTF.

This chain links TRBV19 with TRBJ1-2; 11 bases fit TRBD1. The CDR3 is 17 residues long. J was trimmed by 6 bases and V by 5 bases; bases with no gene match: 14. From germline, CDR1 is LNHDA and CDR2 SQIVND (reference sequence). DNA of the CDR3: TGTGCCAGTAGTGCCTGGACAGGGGGCGCGAATAAAAATGGCTACACCTTC. Its protein is CASSAWTGGANKNGYTF.

The table lists this clone with a few counts. The chain combines TRBV7-9 with TRBJ2-6, with 7 bases fitting TRBD1. Germline V gene lookup returns CDR1 SEHNR and CDR2 FQNEAQ (reference sequence). The length of the CDR3 is 18 residues. J gave up 0 bases and V 5 bases, and 10 bases lay outside the gene matches. The CDR3 protein is CASSVQIGGLSGANVLTF. CDR3 nucleotide sequence: TGTGCCAGCAGCGTCCAGATAGGGGGCCTCTCTGGGGCCAACGTCCTGACTTTC.

CDR3 sequence: CAWSEGTGGNSPLHF. In nucleotides, the CDR3 is TGTGCCTGGAGTGAAGGGACAGGGGGTAATTCACCCCTCCACTTT. The chain combines TRBV30 with TRBJ1-6, with 11 bases that match TRBD1. This CDR3 contains 15 residues. Germline CDR1 and CDR2: GTSNPN and SVGIG (reference sequence). The junction had 2 bases not matched to a gene; V was cut back by 1 base and J by 6 bases.

The V call is TRBV5-1, the J call TRBJ2-5; 7 bases agree with TRBD1. The germline V gene has CDR1 SGHRS and CDR2 YFSETQ. The CDR3 sequence is 14 residues long. The V and J ends lost 2 bases and 5 bases, in that order; junction bases with no gene match: 6. CDR3: CASSFETGRETQYF. In DNA form, the CDR3 reads TGCGCCAGCAGCTTCGAGACAGGGCGTGAGACCCAGTACTTC.

The chain recombines TRBV15 with TRBJ2-3; D gene unclear. Germline CDR1 LNHNV, CDR2 YYDKDF (reference sequence). The CDR3 runs 16 residues. V lost 2 bases to trimming and J lost 6 bases, with 18 bases between them. The CDR3 sequence is CATSRSFEPPTDTQYF. CDR3 sequence (DNA): TGTGCCACCAGCAGAAGCTTCGAACCCCCCACCGATACGCAGTATTTT. Drawing the rest from reference TRBV15 and TRBJ2-3, the complete variable domain is DAMVIQNPRYQVTQFGKPVTLSCSQTLNHNVMYWYQQKSSQAPKLLFHYYDKDFNNEADTPDNFQSRRPNTSFCFLDIRSPGLGDTAMYLCATSRSFEPPTDTQYFGPGTRLTVL.

The chain carries TRBV11-2 and TRBJ2-5; 12 positions agree with TRBD2. Germline V CDR1 and CDR2: SGHAT, FQNNGV. The ends lost 7 bases at V and 5 bases at J; junction bases unmatched: 5. The CDR3 runs 14 residues. Here the CDR3 reads CASTWTSGVETQYF. The DNA for the CDR3 is TGTGCCAGCACCTGGACTAGCGGGGTTGAGACCCAGTACTTC.

The genes are TRBV4-2 and TRBJ2-3; 15 positions agree with TRBD2. Trimming cost V 4 bases and J 2 bases; bases outside gene matches: 7. The CDR3 is made up of 18 amino acids. Per germline, CDR1 LGHNA and CDR2 YNFKEQ. As DNA, the CDR3 is TGTGCCAGCAGCCGGACTAGCGGGGGGGACCTTGACACAGATACGCAGTATTTT. Amino acid sequence: CASSRTSGGDLDTDTQYF.

In its sample, this clone was seen a few times. The rearrangement uses TRBV6-5 and TRBJ2-3, with D maybe TRBD1 (5 bases). The CDR3 totals 13 residues. V lost 6 bases and J 8 bases, leaving 15 bases between the germline ends. In germline, CDR1 is MNHEY, CDR2 SVGAGI. CDR3 DNA sequence: TGTGCCAGCAGAACCCTAGGGGTTGCTACGCAGTATTTT. As protein: CASRTLGVATQYF.

The rearrangement uses TRBV7-6 and TRBJ1-3, with unresolved D. The CDR3 is made up of 13 amino acids. Germline assignment: CDR1 SGHVS and CDR2 FNYEAQ. Trimming cost V 5 bases and J 8 bases, with 13 bases left between them. CDR3 residues: CASSVFISDTIYF. In DNA, the CDR3 is TGTGCCAGCAGCGTATTCATCAGTGACACCATATATTTT.

CDR3 sequence: CASSQDVRMRETQYF. The CDR3 DNA sequence: TGCGCCAGCAGCCAAGACGTTCGCATGAGGGAGACCCAGTACTTC. The chain joins TRBV4-1 to TRBJ2-5; D is uncertain. Germline V gene sequence: CDR1 MGHRA, CDR2 YSYEKL. The ends were cut back, 0 bases at V and 5 bases at J, with 13 bases in the middle. The CDR3 is 15 residues long.

The genes are TRBV5-5 and TRBJ2-2; D may be TRBD2 (6 bases). The CDR3 is made up of 15 amino acids. From germline, CDR1 is SGHKS and CDR2 YYEKEE (reference sequence). V was cut by 2 bases and J by 4 bases, with 12 bases left in between. Here the CDR3 reads CASSFGGPGTGELFF. The CDR3 region has the DNA TGTGCCAGCAGCTTCGGAGGGCCAGGCACCGGGGAGCTGTTTTTT.

The V gene is TRBV4-1, the J gene TRBJ1-1, with D hard to call. CDR3 length equals 14 residues. In germline, CDR1 is MGHRA, CDR2 YSYEKL. With 1 base removed from V and 3 bases from J, the gap between germline ends came to 9 bases. The CDR3 region is CASSQGYGYTEAFF. DNA of the CDR3: TGCGCCAGCAGCCAAGGGTACGGTTACACTGAAGCTTTCTTT.